This paragraph reports one T cell receptor (beta chain). Its antigen remains unknown. Produced via immunoSEQ multiplex PCR; TCRdb's table is partial and in-frame only. The sample includes about 120,000 clones, approximately 91% seen only once; the top ten take 2% to 3%. The data were obtained in a study of T cell responses to AZD1222 COVID-19 vaccine. General study results and limits: Targets within unmutated variant regions were reportedly found for nearly half of spike-specific TCRs. At study baseline, merely five or six AZD1222 recipients were seropositive. Two AZD1222 administrations were followed by greater Spike-specific TCR breadth and depth. The donor group comprised mostly white British people and more females; the analysis possibly underestimated clonal diversity.

The CDR3 runs 14 residues. Germline CDR1 reads SQVTM; CDR2 reads ANQGSEA. V gave up 1 base and J gave up 4 bases; unmatched junction bases: 5. This material consisted of peripheral blood, taken on day 0 of AZD1222 vaccination. The chain combines TRBV29-1 with TRBJ1-1, with 8 bases identical to TRBD1. This TCR was recovered from an adult in good health. For the CDR3, the DNA is TGCAGCGTTGAAGTCCAGGGGGCGCGCACTGAAGCTTTCTTT. This encodes CSVEVQGARTEAFF.